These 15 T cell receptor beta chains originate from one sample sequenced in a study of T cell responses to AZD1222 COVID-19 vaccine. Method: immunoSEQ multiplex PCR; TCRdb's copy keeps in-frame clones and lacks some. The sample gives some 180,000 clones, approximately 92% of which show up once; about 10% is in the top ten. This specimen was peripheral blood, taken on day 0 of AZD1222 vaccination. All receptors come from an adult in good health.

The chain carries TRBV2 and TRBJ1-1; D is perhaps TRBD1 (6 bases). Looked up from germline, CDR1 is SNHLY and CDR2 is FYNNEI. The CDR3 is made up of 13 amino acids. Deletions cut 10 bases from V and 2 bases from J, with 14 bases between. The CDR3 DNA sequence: TGTGCCACCAGACTAGGGGGAAACACTGAAGCTTTCTTT. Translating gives CATRLGGNTEAFF. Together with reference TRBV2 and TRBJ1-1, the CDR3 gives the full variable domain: EPEVTQTPSHQVTQMGQEVILRCVPISNHLYFYWYRQILGQKVEFLVSFYNNEISEKSEIFDDQFSVERPDGSNFTLKIRSTKLEDSAMYFCATRLGGNTEAFFGQGTRLTVV.

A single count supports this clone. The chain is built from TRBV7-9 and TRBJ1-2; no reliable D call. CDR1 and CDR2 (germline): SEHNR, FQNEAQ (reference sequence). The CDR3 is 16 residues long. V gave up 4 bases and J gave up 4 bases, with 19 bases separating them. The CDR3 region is CASSSSPSADPYGYTF. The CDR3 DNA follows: TGTGCCAGCAGCTCTAGCCCCTCGGCGGACCCCTATGGCTACACCTTC.

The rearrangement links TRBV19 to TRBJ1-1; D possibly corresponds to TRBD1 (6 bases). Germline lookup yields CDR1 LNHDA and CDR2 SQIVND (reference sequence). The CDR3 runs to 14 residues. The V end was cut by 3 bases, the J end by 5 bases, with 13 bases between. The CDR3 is CASSIGRGLTEAFF. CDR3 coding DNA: TGTGCCAGTAGTATTGGCAGGGGATTAACTGAAGCTTTCTTT. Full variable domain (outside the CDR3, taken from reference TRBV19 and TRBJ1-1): DGGITQSPKYLFRKEGQNVTLSCEQNLNHDAMYWYRQDPGQGLRLIYYSQIVNDFQKGDIAEGYSVSREKKESFPLTVTSAQKNPTAFYLCASSIGRGLTEAFFGQGTRLTVV.

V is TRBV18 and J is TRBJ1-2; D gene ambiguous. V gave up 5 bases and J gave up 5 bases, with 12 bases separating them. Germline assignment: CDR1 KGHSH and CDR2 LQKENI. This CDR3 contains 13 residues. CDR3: CASSETMGYGYTF. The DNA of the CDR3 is TGTGCCAGCTCAGAGACAATGGGTTATGGCTACACCTTC.

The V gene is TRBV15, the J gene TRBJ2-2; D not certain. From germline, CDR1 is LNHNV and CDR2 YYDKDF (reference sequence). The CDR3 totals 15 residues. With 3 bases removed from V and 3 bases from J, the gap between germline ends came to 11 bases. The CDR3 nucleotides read TGTGCCACCAGCAGTCGTACTGCTTACACCGGGGAGCTGTTTTTT. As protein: CATSSRTAYTGELFF.

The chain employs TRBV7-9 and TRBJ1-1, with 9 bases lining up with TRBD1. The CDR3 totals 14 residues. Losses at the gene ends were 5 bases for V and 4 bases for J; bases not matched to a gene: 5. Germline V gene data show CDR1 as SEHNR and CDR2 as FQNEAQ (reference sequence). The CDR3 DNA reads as TGTGCCAGCAGCGCCGGGACAGGGAGCACTGAAGCTTTCTTT. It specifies CASSAGTGSTEAFF.

CDR3 DNA: TGTGCCAGCACATGGGGCAGCTCCTACGAGCAGTACTTC. This encodes CASTWGSSYEQYF. The chain recombines TRBV7-2 with TRBJ2-7; D possibly corresponds to TRBD1 (5 bases). Between the trimmed V and J ends, which lost 7 bases and 0 bases, there was a span of 10 bases. Germline lookup yields CDR1 SGHTA and CDR2 FQGNSA. The CDR3 runs to 13 residues.

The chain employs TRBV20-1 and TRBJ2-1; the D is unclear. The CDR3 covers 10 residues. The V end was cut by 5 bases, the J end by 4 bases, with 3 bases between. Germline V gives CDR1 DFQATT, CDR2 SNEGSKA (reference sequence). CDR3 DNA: TGCAGTGCTCCATACAATGAGCAGTTCTTC. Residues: CSAPYNEQFF.

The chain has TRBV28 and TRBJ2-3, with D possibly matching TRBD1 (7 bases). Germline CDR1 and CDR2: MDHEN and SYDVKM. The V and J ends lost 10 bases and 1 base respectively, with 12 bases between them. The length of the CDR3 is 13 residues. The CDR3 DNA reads TGTGCCATAGACAGGGAGGGCACAGATACGCAGTATTTT. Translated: CAIDREGTDTQYF.

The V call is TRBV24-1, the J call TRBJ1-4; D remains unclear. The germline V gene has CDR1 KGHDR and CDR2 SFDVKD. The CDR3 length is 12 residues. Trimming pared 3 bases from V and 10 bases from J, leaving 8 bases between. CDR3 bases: TGTGCCACCAGTGATATCGGCGGAAAACTGTTTTTT. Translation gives CATSDIGGKLFF.

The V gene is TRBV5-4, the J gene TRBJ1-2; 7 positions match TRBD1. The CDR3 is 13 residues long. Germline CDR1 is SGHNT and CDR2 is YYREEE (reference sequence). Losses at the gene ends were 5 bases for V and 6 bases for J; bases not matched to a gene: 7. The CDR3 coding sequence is TGTGCCAGCAGTTCGACAGGGCCCCATGGCTACACCTTC. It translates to CASSSTGPHGYTF.

Here the CDR3 reads CASSLSKGQWDTEAFF. CDR3 nucleotides: TGTGCCAGCAGCTTATCTAAGGGGCAGTGGGACACTGAAGCTTTCTTT. The genes are TRBV11-2 and TRBJ1-1, with D possibly matching TRBD1 (5 bases). In germline, CDR1 is SGHAT, CDR2 FQNNGV. The CDR3 consists of 16 residues. The ends were cut back, 2 bases at V and 3 bases at J, with 16 bases in the middle.

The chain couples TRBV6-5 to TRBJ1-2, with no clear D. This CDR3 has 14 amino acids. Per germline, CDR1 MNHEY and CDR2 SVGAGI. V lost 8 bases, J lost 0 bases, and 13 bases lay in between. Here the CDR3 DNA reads TGTGCCAGCGAGAGGCAGCAAGCTAACTATGGCTACACCTTC. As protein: CASERQQANYGYTF.

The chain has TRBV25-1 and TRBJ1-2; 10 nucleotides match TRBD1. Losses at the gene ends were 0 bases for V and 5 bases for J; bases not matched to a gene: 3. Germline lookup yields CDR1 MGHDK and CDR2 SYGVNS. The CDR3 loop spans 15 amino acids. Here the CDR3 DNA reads TGTGCCAGCAGTGAATACGACAGGGGGCTTTATGGCTACACCTTC. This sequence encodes CASSEYDRGLYGYTF.

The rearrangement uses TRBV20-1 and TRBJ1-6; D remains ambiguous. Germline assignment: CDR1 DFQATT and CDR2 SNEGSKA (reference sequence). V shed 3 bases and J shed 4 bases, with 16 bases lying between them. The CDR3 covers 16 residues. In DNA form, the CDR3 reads TGCAGTGCTAGTGGCCAAAGCTCAAGATATAATTCACCCCTCCACTTT. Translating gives CSASGQSSRYNSPLHF.